The 13 T cell receptor beta chains below were found in one sample sequenced in a study of early T cells in non-severe SARS-CoV-2 infection (dated by TCRdb to the early 2020s). Library construction relied on 5' RACE. Data came from a NextSeq 500. TCRdb cleaned the public reads at Q25 with fastp, built clones with MiXCR and kept in-frame beta chains. Records with the same CDR3 protein are collapsed into one entry carrying the most frequent genes and DNA. This sample holds around 35,000 distinct CDR3 sequences; approximately 5.9% were observed only once. The biggest ten clones account for 4.5% to 5.5% of the sample. The sequencing sample was made of whole blood. These receptors were obtained from an adult who was a healthcare worker with PCR-confirmed SARS-CoV-2 infection or an uninfected control (not recorded which).

This clonotype has at least ten counts. This chain joins TRBV27 and TRBJ1-5; D unclear. Germline CDR1 MNHEY, CDR2 SMNVEV (reference sequence). The CDR3 is 17 amino acids. The V end was cut by 6 bases, the J end by 2 bases, with 20 bases between. The CDR3 DNA reads as TGTGCCAGCAGGCGGCTAGCGGAACCGTATCGCAATCAGCCCCAGCATTTT. Translating gives CASRRLAEPYRNQPQHF.

The count of this clonotype is one. V gene TRBV5-1 combines with J gene TRBJ2-2, with D hard to call. With 4 bases removed from V and 6 bases from J, the gap between germline ends came to 10 bases. The germline V gene encodes CDR1 SGHRS and CDR2 YFSETQ. The CDR3 has 13 residues. The CDR3 region is CASSPSQSGELFF. CDR3 nucleotide sequence: TGCGCCAGCAGCCCGTCGCAATCCGGGGAGCTGTTTTTT.

Many counts were recorded for this clonotype. The chain employs TRBV5-5 and TRBJ2-1; TRBD2 aligns across 10 bases. Germline assignment: CDR1 SGHKS and CDR2 YYEKEE (reference sequence). This CDR3 comprises 15 residues. The V and J ends lost 4 bases and 2 bases, in that order; junction bases with no gene match: 3. In DNA form, the CDR3 reads TGTGCCAGCAGCCAAGCGGGAGGGCCCTACAATGAGCAGTTCTTC. It is translated as CASSQAGGPYNEQFF. Drawing the rest from reference TRBV5-5 and TRBJ2-1, the complete variable domain is DAGVTQSPTHLIKTRGQQVTLRCSPISGHKSVSWYQQVLGQGPQFIFQYYEKEERGRGNFPDRFSARQFPNYSSELNVNALLLGDSALYLCASSQAGGPYNEQFFGPGTRLTVL.

This clonotype was found many times. J is TRBJ2-1 and V is TRBV6-1, with TRBD2 identical over 13 bases. Per the germline V gene, CDR1 is MNHNS and CDR2 is SASEGT. V was pared by 1 base and J by 7 bases, with 1 base of the junction left unmatched. CDR3 size: 15 residues. This chain's CDR3 is CASSEVLAGGNEQFF. In DNA form, the CDR3 reads TGTGCCAGCAGTGAAGTACTAGCGGGAGGGAATGAGCAGTTCTTC.

This clonotype has at least ten counts. CDR3 loop: CASSQGVPGQGETQYF. The CDR3 coding sequence is TGTGCCAGCAGCCAAGGTGTACCCGGGCAGGGGGAGACCCAGTACTTC. The genes are TRBV3-1 and TRBJ2-5; D is perhaps TRBD1 (6 bases). The CDR3 contains 16 residues. V lost 1 base and J lost 5, with 17 bases in between. Germline CDR1 LGHDT, CDR2 YNNKEL (reference sequence).

In this sample, this clonotype turned up many times. This sequence joins TRBV6-2 or TRBV6-3 and TRBJ1-4; possible D gene TRBD1, 6 bases. Trimming removed 7 bases from V and 8 bases from J, with 17 bases in between. CDR1 and CDR2 (germline): MNHEY, SVGEGT. This CDR3 is 14 amino acids long. CDR3 sequence: CASTLGGSGEKLFF. The DNA of the CDR3 is TGTGCCAGCACCCTGGGGGGCTCCGGGGAAAAACTGTTTTTT.

The V call is TRBV20-1, the J call TRBJ2-7, with D perhaps TRBD2 (5 bases). This CDR3 region has 12 residues. The V end lost 6 bases, the J end lost 0 bases, and 9 bases lay between the germline ends. Looked up from germline, CDR1 is DFQATT and CDR2 is SNEGSKA (reference sequence). CDR3 amino acids: CSATRDSYEQYF. The CDR3 DNA reads TGCAGTGCAACCCGGGACTCCTACGAGCAGTACTTC.

This clonotype was recorded at least ten times. The rearrangement links TRBV12-3 or TRBV12-4 to TRBJ2-2; D not certain. With 8 bases removed from V and 1 base from J, the gap between germline ends came to 14 bases. The CDR3 consists of 15 residues. This CDR3 is CASGLHAMNTGELFF. The CDR3 DNA sequence: TGTGCCAGCGGGCTACATGCGATGAACACCGGGGAGCTGTTTTTT.

The table lists this clonotype with many counts. CDR3 sequence reads: CASSPGPAGGGDTQYF. CDR3 in DNA: TGTGCCAGCAGCCCGGGGCCAGCGGGAGGTGGAGATACGCAGTATTTT. V and J are TRBV7-9 and TRBJ2-3; 9 positions agree with TRBD2. Germline-derived CDR1 and CDR2 are SEHNR and FQNEAQ (reference sequence). J was trimmed by 5 bases and V by 5 bases; bases with no gene match: 11. This CDR3 has 16 amino acids.

The V gene is TRBV6-2 or TRBV6-3, the J gene TRBJ1-1, with a tentative D call TRBD1 (5 bases). Germline-derived CDR1 and CDR2 are MNHEY and SVGEGT. V was clipped by 3 bases and J by 4 bases, with 9 bases between them. This CDR3 has 13 amino acids. CDR3 bases: TGTGCCAGCAGTTATATGGGGGGCACTGAAGCTTTCTTT. It specifies CASSYMGGTEAFF.

This clonotype was observed a handful of times. The chain uses TRBV12-3 or TRBV12-4 and TRBJ2-6; tentatively, D is TRBD2 (5 bases). CDR3 length equals 16 residues. V was pared by 5 bases and J by 4 bases, with 15 bases between. The CDR3 reads CASSPHPGSGANVLTF. As DNA, the CDR3 is TGTGCCAGCAGTCCCCACCCTGGGAGCGGGGCCAACGTCCTGACTTTC.

This clonotype was counted many times. V and J are TRBV7-3 and TRBJ1-6, with D perhaps matching TRBD1 (5 bases). Germline CDR1 is SGHTA and CDR2 is FQGTGA. The CDR3 totals 15 residues. V gave up 5 bases and J gave up 7 bases, with 15 bases separating them. CDR3 sequence: CASSRGGIGNSPLHF. CDR3 sequence (DNA): TGTGCCAGCAGCCGGGGGGGTATAGGGAATTCACCCCTCCACTTT. Together with reference TRBV7-3 and TRBJ1-6, the CDR3 gives the full variable domain: GAGVSQTPSNKVTEKGKYVELRCDPISGHTALYWYRQSLGQGPEFLIYFQGTGAADDSGLPNDRFFAVRPEGSVSTLKIQRTERGDSAVYLCASSRGGIGNSPLHFGNGTRLTVT.

This clonotype was seen ten or more times. The J gene is TRBJ2-1, the V gene TRBV18; 7 positions agree with TRBD2. V lost 6 bases and J lost 9; bases outside the gene matches: 8. The CDR3 loop spans 13 amino acids. The germline CDR1 and CDR2 sequences are KGHSH and LQKENI. The CDR3 region is CASSLNAGVEQFF. For the CDR3, the DNA is TGTGCCAGCTCTCTGAATGCGGGGGTTGAGCAGTTCTTC. The whole variable domain, filled in from reference TRBV18 and TRBJ2-1, reads NAGVMQNPRHLVRRRGQEARLRCSPMKGHSHVYWYRQLPEEGLKFMVYLQKENIIDESGMPKERFSAEFPKEGPSILRIQQVVRGDSAAYFCASSLNAGVEQFFGPGTRLTVL.